Shown below are 19 T cell receptor beta chains from a single sample sequenced in a study of T cell repertoires in cytomegalovirus infection. TCRdb recomputed calls from the reads with MiXCR, one row per CDR3 protein. Altogether about 890,000 distinct CDR3 sequences are present, approximately 31% being singletons, with the ten largest covering 13%. These receptors are not linked to any known antigen. Sample: cultured CD8+ T cells from PBMCs, taken from culture after CMV antigen stimulation. The receptors derive from a human donor in good health (CMV status not recorded). Some clones in this sample may be carry-over from other donors' samples.

The chain employs TRBV6-5 and TRBJ2-2, with a tentative D call TRBD1 (6 bases). Trimming shortened V by 8 bases and J by 5 bases, and 18 bases separated the two germline ends. There are 15 residues in the CDR3. Germline-derived CDR1 and CDR2 are MNHEY and SVGAGI. As DNA, the CDR3 is TGTGCCAGCGCCCCCGGGACAACTGAAACCGGGGAGCTGTTTTTT. Amino acid sequence: CASAPGTTETGELFF.

This clonotype was observed a few times. J is TRBJ1-2 and V is TRBV7-9, with 9 bases aligning to TRBD1. Germline V lookup: CDR1 SEHNR, CDR2 FQNEAQ (reference sequence). The CDR3 loop spans 18 amino acids. V was pared by 5 bases and J by 11 bases, with 24 bases of the junction left unmatched. The CDR3 loop reads CASSPTSGQGFYYAGYTF. The DNA of the CDR3 is TGTGCCAGCAGCCCTACGTCGGGACAGGGATTTTACTATGCGGGTTACACCTTC. Together with reference TRBV7-9 and TRBJ1-2, the CDR3 gives the full variable domain: DTGVSQNPRHKITKRGQNVTFRCDPISEHNRLYWYRQTLGQGPEFLTYFQNEAQLEKSRLLSDRFSAERPKGSFSTLEIQRTEQGDSAMYLCASSPTSGQGFYYAGYTFGSGTRLTVV.

This clonotype has only a few counts. The rearrangement links TRBV7-6 to TRBJ2-7, with 8 bases fitting TRBD1. V was clipped by 5 bases and J by 3 bases; unmatched bases: 9. CDR1 is SGHVS, CDR2 FNYEAQ, per germline. CDR3 length: 15 amino acids. The CDR3 here is CASSPSDREFYEQYF. Written as DNA, the CDR3 is TGTGCCAGCAGCCCTTCGGACAGGGAGTTCTACGAGCAGTACTTC.

The V call is TRBV7-6, the J call TRBJ2-7, with 13 bases aligning to TRBD2. Germline V gene lookup returns CDR1 SGHVS and CDR2 FNYEAQ. Unmatched junction bases numbered 3, after V lost 5 bases and J lost 2 bases. The CDR3 runs 15 residues. CDR3 DNA sequence: TGTGCCAGCAGCGGAGGGACTAGCGGGGCCTACGAGCAGTACTTC. It encodes CASSGGTSGAYEQYF.

J is TRBJ1-1 and V is TRBV6-1, with 8 bases matching TRBD1. CDR1 is MNHNS and CDR2 is SASEGT in the germline V gene. The CDR3 is 17 residues long. With V trimmed by 0 bases and J by 0 bases, 6 bases remained unmatched. CDR3 nucleotide sequence: TGTGCCAGCAGTGAAGCGCTTGGACAGGGACTGAACACTGAAGCTTTCTTT. This sequence encodes CASSEALGQGLNTEAFF.

With respect to this clonotype: Just one base apart from a much larger clone, this may be a read error. The rearrangement uses TRBV7-8 and TRBJ2-3; a possible D gene is TRBD2 (6 bases). The CDR3 contains 16 residues. CDR1 and CDR2 from the germline V gene are SGHVS and FQNEAQ. CDR3 coding DNA: TGTGTCAGCAGCTCGGAGGGATCTCGGATCACAGATACGCAGTATTTT. Translation: CVSSSEGSRITDTQYF.

Comment on this clonotype: This may stem from a read error, because a much larger clone lies one nucleotide away. The CDR3 protein is CASSTTGQSATNEKLFF. The CDR3 DNA is TGTGCCAGCAGCACCACCGGACAGTCAGCAACTAATGAAAAACTGTTTTTT. J is TRBJ1-4 and V is TRBV7-9, with D perhaps TRBD1 (6 bases). The V gene lost 5 bases and the J gene lost 0 bases, with 16 bases spanning the gap. This CDR3 region has 17 residues. Germline CDR1 SEHNR, CDR2 FQNEAQ (reference sequence).

A note on this clonotype: Being one base from a much bigger clone, this may be a read error. The chain's CDR3 is CASSTPSEPTGANVLTF. The CDR3 coding sequence is TGTGCCAGCAGCACTCCTAGCGAGCCCACTGGGGCCAACGTCCTGACTTTC. The chain employs TRBV7-2 and TRBJ2-6; possible D gene TRBD2, 6 bases. V was trimmed by 5 bases and J by 2 bases, leaving 16 bases between them. The CDR3 covers 17 residues. Per the germline V gene, CDR1 is SGHTA and CDR2 is FQGNSA.

This clonotype was seen more than once but under ten times. This chain joins TRBV5-6 and TRBJ2-5, with TRBD1 as a possible D gene (6 bases). The CDR3 has 14 residues. The germline V and J ends were trimmed by 3 bases and 5 bases, with 14 bases remaining between them. Germline V gene lookup returns CDR1 SGHDT and CDR2 YYEEEE. This chain's CDR3 is CASSSRGHLETQYF. CDR3 DNA sequence: TGTGCCAGCAGCTCGAGGGGACACTTGGAGACCCAGTACTTC.

The chain employs TRBV7-9 and TRBJ1-1; possibly TRBD1 for D (6 bases). V was clipped by 1 base and J by 4 bases, with 10 bases between them. Germline CDR1 reads SEHNR; CDR2 reads FQNEAQ (reference sequence). This CDR3 region has 14 residues. The CDR3, as DNA: TGTGCCAGCAGCTTAGTGCGGGGGCCCACTGAAGCTTTCTTT. Protein sequence: CASSLVRGPTEAFF.

The chain has TRBV7-4 and TRBJ2-2, with 7 bases lining up with TRBD1. The CDR3 is 17 residues long. Germline assignment: CDR1 SGHVT and CDR2 SQSDAQ. V dropped 1 base and J dropped 2; count of bases not matched to a gene: 7. Here the CDR3 DNA reads TGTGCCAGCAGCTTAGGTGTGACAGGGACCAACACCGGGGAGCTGTTTTTT. Its translation is CASSLGVTGTNTGELFF.

Concerning this clonotype itself: This could be a read error, since a much larger clone is one nucleotide away. The V gene is TRBV7-6, the J gene TRBJ2-1; a weak D match, TRBD1 (7 bases). Germline V gene sequence: CDR1 SGHVS, CDR2 FNYEAQ. V was shortened by 6 bases and J by 5 bases, with 20 bases between the two germline ends. CDR3 length: 16 residues. CDR3 in DNA: TGTGCCAGCAGTCTCTTTCCCCAGGGGGGCCACAATGAGCAGTTCTTC. Its translation: CASSLFPQGGHNEQFF.

The rearrangement uses TRBV4-1 and TRBJ1-1, with 9 bases aligning to TRBD1. The CDR3 is made up of 16 amino acids. CDR1 is MGHRA and CDR2 is YSYEKL in the germline V gene. V shed 0 bases, J shed 4 bases, and the junction held 6 bases outside the gene matches. CDR3 region: CASSQDPGTGSTEAFF. CDR3 nucleotide sequence: TGCGCCAGCAGCCAAGATCCCGGGACAGGGAGCACTGAAGCTTTCTTT.

CDR3 DNA: TGTGCCAGCAGTTTATCAGTCAGATACTATGGCTACACCTTC. This translates into CASSLSVRYYGYTF. J is TRBJ1-2 and V is TRBV27; D is unresolved. The CDR3 spans 14 residues. V lost 0 bases, J lost 3 bases, and 8 bases lay in between. Per germline, CDR1 MNHEY and CDR2 SMNVEV (reference sequence).

The V gene is TRBV6-2 or TRBV6-3, the J gene TRBJ2-5, with D possibly TRBD1 on 6 matching bases. The CDR3 extends over 15 amino acids. The germline CDR1 and CDR2 sequences are MNHEY and SVGEGT. V shed 0 bases and J shed 2 bases, with 10 bases lying between them. The CDR3 reads CASSYSYRVQETQYF. In DNA form, the CDR3 reads TGTGCCAGCAGTTACTCGTACAGGGTACAAGAGACCCAGTACTTC.

This clonotype was seen repeatedly, ten times or more. The chain couples TRBV6-1 to TRBJ2-7; 9 positions match TRBD1. V lost 6 bases to trimming and J lost 4 bases; unmatched junction nucleotides: 10. Germline lookup yields CDR1 MNHNS and CDR2 SASEGT. This CDR3 is built from 15 residues. CDR3 bases: TGTGCCAGCAGCGACCCGGGACAGGGAGAATACGAGCAGTACGTC. It yields the protein CASSDPGQGEYEQYV.

The J gene is TRBJ2-1, the V gene TRBV9; TRBD1 matches 7 bases. This CDR3 region has 14 residues. The trim removed 3 bases at V and 4 bases at J, leaving 4 bases unmatched. Germline assignment: CDR1 SGDLS and CDR2 YYNGEE. The CDR3 DNA reads as TGTGCCAGCAGCGAGGGGACAGCTTACAATGAGCAGTTCTTC. As protein: CASSEGTAYNEQFF.

A note on this clonotype: This sequence may be a read error, since a much larger clone differs from it by one base. V gene TRBV6-8 combines with J gene TRBJ2-5; D remains unclear. V was trimmed by 4 bases and J by 5 bases, leaving 11 bases between them. The germline V gene has CDR1 MNHGY and CDR2 SAAAGT. The CDR3 spans 13 residues. CDR3 nucleotide sequence: TGTGCCAGCAGTTGCGGCACGGAGGAGACCCAGTACTTC. Encoded protein: CASSCGTEETQYF.

CDR3: CASTTGGIAETQYF. Written as DNA, the CDR3 is TGTGCCAGCACAACAGGGGGCATCGCGGAGACCCAGTACTTC. This chain connects TRBV2 to TRBJ2-5; the match to TRBD1 covers 9 bases. CDR1 SNHLY and CDR2 FYNNEI come from the germline V gene. J lost 5 bases, V lost 7 bases, and 8 bases had no gene match. CDR3 length equals 14 residues.